The present T cell receptor (beta chain) was sequenced within a study of neurological immune-mediated disorders. Whole-study context: For the 34 multiple sclerosis patients, the disease was relapsing-remitting in around 31 and secondary progressive in 3. Study conclusions and caveats: HTLV-1-associated myelopathy led in TCR clonal expansion, while multiple sclerosis ranked lowest, below healthy controls. One cluster of related CDR3 sequences contained, by phylogenetic grouping, the repertoires of 18 of 34 multiple sclerosis patients and formed a possible signature.

Each CDR3 protein is one row after TCRdb ran MiXCR on the 5' RACE reads. The sample shows some 78,000 distinct CDR3 sequences, around 4.6% of them seen only once. This clonotype was seen at least ten times. Its antigen is undetermined. The CDR3 loop spans 16 amino acids. V trimming: 3 bases; J trimming: 8 bases; junction bases outside the gene matches: 9. Germline lookup yields CDR1 SGDLS and CDR2 YYNGEE. The gene calls are TRBV9 and TRBJ1-6; 9 bases match TRBD1. The sample taken for sequencing was PBMCs. The TCR originated in a woman in her thirties with multiple sclerosis. In DNA form, the CDR3 reads TGTGCCAGCAGCGAACATCCTCGGACAGGGGATTCACCCCTCCACTTT. Amino acids: CASSEHPRTGDSPLHF.